This T cell receptor beta chain originates from a study of technical replicates of blood from four donors. V was trimmed by 6 bases and J by 0 bases, leaving 9 bases between them. The CDR3 totals 14 residues. Germline CDR1 is SNHLY and CDR2 is FYNNEI. TCRdb's copy holds only in-frame clones and misses some; the assay was immunoSEQ multiplex PCR. The sample shows 91,000 or so clones, 95% of them seen only once. The sample was T cells isolated from PBMCs. The origin of this receptor is a human donor in good health. The gene calls are TRBV2 and TRBJ2-1; unclear D gene. The DNA of the CDR3 is TGTGCCAGCAGCTACCAGGTCTCCTACAATGAGCAGTTCTTC. It encodes CASSYQVSYNEQFF.